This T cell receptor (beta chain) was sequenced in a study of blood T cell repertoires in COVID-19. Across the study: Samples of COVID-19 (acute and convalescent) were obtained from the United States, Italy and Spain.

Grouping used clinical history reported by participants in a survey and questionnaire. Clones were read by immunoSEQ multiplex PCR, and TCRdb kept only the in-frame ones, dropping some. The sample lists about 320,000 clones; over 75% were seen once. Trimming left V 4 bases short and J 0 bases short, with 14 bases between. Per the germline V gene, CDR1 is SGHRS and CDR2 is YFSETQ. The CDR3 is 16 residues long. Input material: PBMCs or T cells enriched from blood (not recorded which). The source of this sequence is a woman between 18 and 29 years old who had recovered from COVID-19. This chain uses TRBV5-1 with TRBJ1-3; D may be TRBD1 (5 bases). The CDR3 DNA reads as TGCGCCAGCAGCCCCGCGGGGCCCTACTCTGGAAACACCATATATTTT. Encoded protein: CASSPAGPYSGNTIYF.